This T cell receptor beta chain was profiled in a study of CXCR3-negative and CXCR3-positive naive CD8 T cells. The authors prepared UMI-labeled TRB cDNA libraries by 5' RACE. TCRdb re-called the 5' RACE reads; every CDR3 protein appears as one record, without DNA. Recorded for this sample: tens of thousands of distinct CDR3 sequences. Germline CDR1 and CDR2: SEHNR and FQNEAQ (reference sequence). CDR3 size: 14 residues. This sequence joins TRBV7-9 and TRBJ2-7; lacking DNA, the TRBD1 call made by TCRdb goes unchecked. The sample was naive CXCR3- CD8+ T cells from blood. The sample's subset: CD45RO-CCR7+CD27+CD95- naive CD8+ T cells lacking CXCR3 (TNR3-). This clonotype was sampled from a human donor in good health. Some clones in this sample may be carry-over from other donors' samples. CDR3 residues: CASSPPGRDYEQYF. Full variable domain (outside the CDR3, taken from reference TRBV7-9 and TRBJ2-7): DTGVSQNPRHKITKRGQNVTFRCDPISEHNRLYWYRQTLGQGPEFLTYFQNEAQLEKSRLLSDRFSAERPKGSFSTLEIQRTEQGDSAMYLCASSPPGRDYEQYFGPGTRLTVT.